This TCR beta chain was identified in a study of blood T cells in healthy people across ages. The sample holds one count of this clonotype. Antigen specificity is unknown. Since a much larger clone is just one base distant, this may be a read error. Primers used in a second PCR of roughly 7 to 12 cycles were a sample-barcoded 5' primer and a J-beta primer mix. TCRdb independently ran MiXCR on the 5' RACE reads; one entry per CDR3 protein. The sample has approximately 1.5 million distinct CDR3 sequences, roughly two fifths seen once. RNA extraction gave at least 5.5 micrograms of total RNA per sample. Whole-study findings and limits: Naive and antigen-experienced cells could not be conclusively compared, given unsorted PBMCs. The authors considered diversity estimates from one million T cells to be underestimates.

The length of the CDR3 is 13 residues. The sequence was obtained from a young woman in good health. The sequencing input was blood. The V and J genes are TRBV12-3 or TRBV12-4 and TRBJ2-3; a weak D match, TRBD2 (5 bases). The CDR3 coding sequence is TGTGCCAGCAGTTCCCGGGGAACAGATACGCAGTGTTTT. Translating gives CASSSRGTDTQCF.